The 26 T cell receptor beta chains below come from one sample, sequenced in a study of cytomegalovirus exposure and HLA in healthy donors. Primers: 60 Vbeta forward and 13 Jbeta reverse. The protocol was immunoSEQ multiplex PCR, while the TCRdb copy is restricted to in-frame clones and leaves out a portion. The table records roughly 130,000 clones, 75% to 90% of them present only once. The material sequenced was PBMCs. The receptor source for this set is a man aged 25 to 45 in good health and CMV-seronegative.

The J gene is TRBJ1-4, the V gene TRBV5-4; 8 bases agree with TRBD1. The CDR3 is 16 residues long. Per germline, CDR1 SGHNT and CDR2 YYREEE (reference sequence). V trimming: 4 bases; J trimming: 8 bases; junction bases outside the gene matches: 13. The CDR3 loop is CASSRNDRGGREKLFF. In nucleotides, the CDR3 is TGTGCCAGCAGCCGTAATGACAGGGGAGGAAGGGAAAAACTGTTTTTT.

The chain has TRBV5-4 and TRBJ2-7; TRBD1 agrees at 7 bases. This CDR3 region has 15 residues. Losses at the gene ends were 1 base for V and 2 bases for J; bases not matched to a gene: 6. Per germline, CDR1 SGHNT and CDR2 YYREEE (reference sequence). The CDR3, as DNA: TGTGCCAGCAGCTTGATCGGGACAGAAACCTACGAGCAGTACTTC. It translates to CASSLIGTETYEQYF.

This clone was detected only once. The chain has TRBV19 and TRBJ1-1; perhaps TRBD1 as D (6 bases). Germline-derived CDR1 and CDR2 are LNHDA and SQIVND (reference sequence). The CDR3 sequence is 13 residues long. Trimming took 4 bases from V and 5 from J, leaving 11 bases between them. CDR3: CASSKGQITEAFF. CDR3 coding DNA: TGTGCCAGTAGTAAAGGACAGATAACTGAAGCTTTCTTT.

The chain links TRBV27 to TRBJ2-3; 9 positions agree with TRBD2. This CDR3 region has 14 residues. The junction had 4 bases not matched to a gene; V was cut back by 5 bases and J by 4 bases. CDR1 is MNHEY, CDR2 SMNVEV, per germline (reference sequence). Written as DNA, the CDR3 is TGTGCCAGCAGTGGGGGACTAGCTCCAGATACGCAGTATTTT. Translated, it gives CASSGGLAPDTQYF.

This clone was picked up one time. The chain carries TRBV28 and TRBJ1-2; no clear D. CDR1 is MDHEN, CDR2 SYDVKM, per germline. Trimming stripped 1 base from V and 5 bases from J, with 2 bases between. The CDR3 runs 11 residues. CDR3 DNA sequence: TGTGCCAGCAGTTTATCATATGGCTACACCTTC. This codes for CASSLSYGYTF.

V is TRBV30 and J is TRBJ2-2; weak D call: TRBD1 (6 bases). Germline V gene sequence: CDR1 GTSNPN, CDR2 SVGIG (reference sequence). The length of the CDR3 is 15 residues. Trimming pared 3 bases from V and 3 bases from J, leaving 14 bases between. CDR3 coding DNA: TGTGCCTGGAGGGGAGCGACAGGTTACACCGGGGAGCTGTTTTTT. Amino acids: CAWRGATGYTGELFF. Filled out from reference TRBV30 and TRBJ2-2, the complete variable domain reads SQTIHQWPATLVQPVGSPLSLECTVEGTSNPNLYWYRQAAGRGLQLLFYSVGIGQISSEVPQNLSASRPQDRQFILSSKKLLLSDSGFYLCAWRGATGYTGELFFGEGSRLTVL.

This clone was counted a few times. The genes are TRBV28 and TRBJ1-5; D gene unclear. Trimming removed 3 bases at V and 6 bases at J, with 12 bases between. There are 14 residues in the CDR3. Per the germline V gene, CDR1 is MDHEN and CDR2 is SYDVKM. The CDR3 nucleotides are TGTGCCAGCAGTTTTCCCATGGGGAGTCAGCCCCAGCATTTT. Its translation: CASSFPMGSQPQHF.

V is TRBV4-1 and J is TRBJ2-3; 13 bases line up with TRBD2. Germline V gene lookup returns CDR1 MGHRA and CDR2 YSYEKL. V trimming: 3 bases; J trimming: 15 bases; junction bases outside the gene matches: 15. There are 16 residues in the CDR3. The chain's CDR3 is CASSHPTGTSGNRLYF. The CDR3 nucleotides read TGCGCCAGCAGCCACCCAACCGGGACTAGCGGGAATCGACTATATTTT.

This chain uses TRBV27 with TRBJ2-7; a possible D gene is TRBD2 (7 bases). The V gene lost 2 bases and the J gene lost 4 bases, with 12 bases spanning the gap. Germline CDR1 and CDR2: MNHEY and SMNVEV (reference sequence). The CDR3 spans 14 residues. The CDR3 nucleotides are TGTGCCAGCAGTTTAGCGGGGGCTTATTACGAGCAGTACTTC. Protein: CASSLAGAYYEQYF.

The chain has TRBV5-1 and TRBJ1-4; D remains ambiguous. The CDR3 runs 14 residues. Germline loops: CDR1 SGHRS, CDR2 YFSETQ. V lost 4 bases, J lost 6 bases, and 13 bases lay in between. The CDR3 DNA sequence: TGCGCCAGCAGCCGACGGGTAAAGGATGAAAAACTGTTTTTT. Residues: CASSRRVKDEKLFF.

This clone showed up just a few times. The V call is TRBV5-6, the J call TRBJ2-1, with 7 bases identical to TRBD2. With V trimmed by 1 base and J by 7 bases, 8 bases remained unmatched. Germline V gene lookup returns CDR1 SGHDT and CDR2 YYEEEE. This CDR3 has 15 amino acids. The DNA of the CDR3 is TGTGCCAGCAGCTTGCGTAGCGGGCGTGGAAATGAGCAGTTCTTC. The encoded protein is CASSLRSGRGNEQFF. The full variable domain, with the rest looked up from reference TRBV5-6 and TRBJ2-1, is DAGVTQSPTHLIKTRGQQVTLRCSPKSGHDTVSWYQQALGQGPQFIFQYYEEEERQRGNFPDRFSGHQFPNYSSELNVNALLLGDSALYLCASSLRSGRGNEQFFGPGTRLTVL.

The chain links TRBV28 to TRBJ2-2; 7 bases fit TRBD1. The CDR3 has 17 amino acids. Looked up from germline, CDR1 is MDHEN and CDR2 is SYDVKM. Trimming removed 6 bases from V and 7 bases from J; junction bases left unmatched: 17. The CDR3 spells CASSDQAVRGQVGELFF. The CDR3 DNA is TGTGCCAGCAGCGACCAGGCAGTGAGGGGGCAGGTCGGGGAGCTGTTTTTT.

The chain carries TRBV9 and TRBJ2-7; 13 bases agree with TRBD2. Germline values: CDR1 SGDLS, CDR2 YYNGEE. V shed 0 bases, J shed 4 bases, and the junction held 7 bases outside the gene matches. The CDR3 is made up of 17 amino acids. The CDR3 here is CASSVDPGTSGVYEQYF. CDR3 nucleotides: TGTGCCAGCAGCGTAGACCCGGGGACTAGCGGGGTTTACGAGCAGTACTTC. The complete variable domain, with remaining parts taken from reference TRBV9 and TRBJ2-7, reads DSGVTQTPKHLITATGQRVTLRCSPRSGDLSVYWYQQSLDQGLQFLIQYYNGEERAKGNILERFSAQQFPDLHSELNLSSLELGDSALYFCASSVDPGTSGVYEQYFGPGTRLTVT.

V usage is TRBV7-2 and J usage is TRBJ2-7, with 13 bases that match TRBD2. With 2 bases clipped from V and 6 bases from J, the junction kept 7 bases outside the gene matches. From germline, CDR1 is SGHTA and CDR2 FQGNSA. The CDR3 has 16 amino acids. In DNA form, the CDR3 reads TGTGCCAGCAGCTTACGGACTAGCGGGAGTGTGGGCGAGCAGTACTTC. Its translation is CASSLRTSGSVGEQYF.

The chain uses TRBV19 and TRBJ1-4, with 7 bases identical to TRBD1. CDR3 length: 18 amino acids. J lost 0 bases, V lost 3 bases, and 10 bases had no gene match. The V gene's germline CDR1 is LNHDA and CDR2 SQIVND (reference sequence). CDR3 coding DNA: TGTGCCAGTAGTATCCGCGGACAGGCGAGCTCAACTAATGAAAAACTGTTTTTT. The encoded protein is CASSIRGQASSTNEKLFF.

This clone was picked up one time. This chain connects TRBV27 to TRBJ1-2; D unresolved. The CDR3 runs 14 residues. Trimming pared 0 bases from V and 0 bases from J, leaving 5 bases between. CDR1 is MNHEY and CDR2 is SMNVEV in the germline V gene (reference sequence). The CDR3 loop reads CASSLSPANYGYTF. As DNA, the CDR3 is TGTGCCAGCAGTTTATCTCCGGCTAACTATGGCTACACCTTC.

The CDR3 bases are TGTGCCAGCAGGTGGACTAGCGGGAGTTTGGATACGCAGTATTTT. It is translated as CASRWTSGSLDTQYF. The chain couples TRBV6-5 to TRBJ2-3; 13 bases are a match to TRBD2. The germline CDR1 and CDR2 sequences are MNHEY and SVGAGI. V dropped 6 bases and J dropped 6; count of bases not matched to a gene: 6. This CDR3 region has 15 residues.

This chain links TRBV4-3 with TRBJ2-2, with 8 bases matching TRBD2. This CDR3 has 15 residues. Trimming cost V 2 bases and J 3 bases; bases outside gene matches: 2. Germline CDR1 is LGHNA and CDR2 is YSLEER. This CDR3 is CASSQTRGDTGELFF. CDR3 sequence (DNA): TGCGCCAGCAGCCAAACGCGGGGGGACACCGGGGAGCTGTTTTTT.

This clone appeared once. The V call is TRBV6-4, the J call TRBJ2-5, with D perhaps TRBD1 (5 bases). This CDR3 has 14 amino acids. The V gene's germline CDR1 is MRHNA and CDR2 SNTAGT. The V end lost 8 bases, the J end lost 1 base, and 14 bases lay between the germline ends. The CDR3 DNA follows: TGTGCCAGCGAGGCCAGCCAGGGCCAAGAGACCCAGTACTTC. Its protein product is CASEASQGQETQYF.

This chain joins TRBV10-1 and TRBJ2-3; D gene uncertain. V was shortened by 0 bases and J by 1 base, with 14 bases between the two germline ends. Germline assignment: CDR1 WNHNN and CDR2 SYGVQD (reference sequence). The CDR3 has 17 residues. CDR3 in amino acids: CASSESNLLSGTDTQYF. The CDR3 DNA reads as TGCGCCAGCAGTGAGTCCAACCTCCTTTCGGGCACAGATACGCAGTATTTT.

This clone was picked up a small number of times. The DNA of the CDR3 is TGTGCCAGCAGCTTGTTGGCGACATCTGGATACGAGCAGTACTTC. This encodes CASSLLATSGYEQYF. The V and J genes are TRBV5-6 and TRBJ2-7; the D is unclear. Germline V gene lookup returns CDR1 SGHDT and CDR2 YYEEEE. Trimming shortened V by 1 base and J by 4 bases, and 15 bases separated the two germline ends. There are 15 residues in the CDR3.

The CDR3 region is CASREPSGSFTDTQYF. The CDR3 DNA follows: TGCGCCAGCAGGGAACCTAGCGGAAGCTTCACAGATACGCAGTATTTT. The chain recombines TRBV5-1 with TRBJ2-3; TRBD2 aligns across 7 bases. This CDR3 region has 16 residues. Trimming took 5 bases from V and 2 from J; bases not matched to a gene: 11. Germline lookup yields CDR1 SGHRS and CDR2 YFSETQ.

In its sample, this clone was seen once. CDR3 coding DNA: TGTGCCAGCAGCTCGCCACAGGGGACTTATAATGAAAAACTGTTTTTT. It encodes CASSSPQGTYNEKLFF. The chain combines TRBV11-2 with TRBJ1-4; 7 bases line up with TRBD1. V dropped 4 bases and J dropped 4; count of bases not matched to a gene: 9. The CDR3 consists of 16 residues. Germline V gives CDR1 SGHAT, CDR2 FQNNGV.

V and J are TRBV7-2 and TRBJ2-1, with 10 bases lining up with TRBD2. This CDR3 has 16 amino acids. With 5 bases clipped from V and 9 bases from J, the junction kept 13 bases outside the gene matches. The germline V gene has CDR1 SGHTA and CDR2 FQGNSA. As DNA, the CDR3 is TGTGCCAGCAGCCCAAACCTAGCGGGAGCGTTCGGTGAGCAGTTCTTC. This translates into CASSPNLAGAFGEQFF.

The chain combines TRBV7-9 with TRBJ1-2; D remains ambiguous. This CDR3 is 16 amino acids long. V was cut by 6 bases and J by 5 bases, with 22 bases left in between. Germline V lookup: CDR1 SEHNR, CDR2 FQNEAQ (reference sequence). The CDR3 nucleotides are TGTGCCAGCAGAGCGAGCGGCTCGGCCTCGGGGTATGGCTACACCTTC. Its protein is CASRASGSASGYGYTF.

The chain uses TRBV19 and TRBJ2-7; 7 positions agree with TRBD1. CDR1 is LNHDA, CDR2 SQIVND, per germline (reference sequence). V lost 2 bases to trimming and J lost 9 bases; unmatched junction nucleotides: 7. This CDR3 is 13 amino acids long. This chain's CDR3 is CASSINPGQLQYF. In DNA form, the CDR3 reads TGTGCCAGTAGTATAAACCCGGGACAGCTGCAGTACTTC.